These T cell receptor beta chains were read from a single sample in a study of CD8+ T cells in alopecia areata. TCRdb's table, derived via immunoSEQ multiplex PCR, lists solely in-frame clones and lacks some. The sample records 150,000 to 200,000 clones, approximately 50% being singletons. The sample was CD8+ T cells sorted from blood, taken between weeks 51 and 52, from a patient treated with tofacitinib. These receptors came from a human donor with alopecia areata. CDR3s include the opening cysteine and the closing phenylalanine or tryptophan. D genes are given only for firm matches. A clone size is listed for some rows: how often the clone was seen (once, few, many), or a class if it is expanded.

V gene: TRBV15; D gene: -; clone size: -; J gene: TRBJ2-7; CDR3 protein: CATSRGKGVSYEQYF; CDR3 DNA: TGTGCCACCAGCAGAGGGAAGGGGGTCTCCTACGAGCAGTACTTC
V gene: TRBV2; D gene: TRBD1; clone size: few; J gene: TRBJ2-1; CDR3 protein: CASSDRGQGVISEQFF; CDR3 DNA: TGTGCCAGCAGTGACCGAGGACAGGGGGTGATCAGTGAGCAGTTCTTC
V gene: TRBV5-6; D gene: TRBD1; clone size: -; J gene: TRBJ2-7; CDR3 protein: CASSSASGTGHEQYF; CDR3 DNA: TGTGCCAGCAGTTCGGCCTCCGGGACAGGACACGAGCAGTACTTC
V gene: TRBV12-5; D gene: TRBD1; clone size: -; J gene: TRBJ2-5; CDR3 protein: CASGLSGTGGQETQYF; CDR3 DNA: TGTGCTAGTGGTTTGTCCGGGACAGGGGGCCAAGAGACCCAGTACTTC
V gene: TRBV10-2; D gene: -; clone size: -; J gene: TRBJ1-5; CDR3 protein: CASSPDTNQPQHF; CDR3 DNA: TGCGCCAGCAGTCCTGACACCAATCAGCCCCAGCATTTT
V gene: TRBV19; D gene: TRBD1; clone size: many; J gene: TRBJ2-2; CDR3 protein: CASSATGGWTGELFF; CDR3 DNA: TGTGCCAGTAGTGCTACAGGGGGATGGACCGGGGAGCTGTTTTTT
V gene: TRBV23-1; D gene: -; clone size: few; J gene: TRBJ2-5; CDR3 protein: CASINSSVVQETQYF; CDR3 DNA: TGCGCCAGCATCAACAGTTCAGTTGTACAAGAGACCCAGTACTTC
V gene: TRBV6-5; D gene: -; clone size: -; J gene: TRBJ1-1; CDR3 protein: CASSSTTERTEAFF; CDR3 DNA: TGTGCCAGCAGTTCCACGACGGAGCGGACTGAAGCTTTCTTT
V gene: TRBV29-1; D gene: TRBD1; clone size: -; J gene: TRBJ2-7; CDR3 protein: CSVYPRDSYEQYF; CDR3 DNA: TGCAGCGTTTATCCCCGGGACAGCTACGAGCAGTACTTC
V gene: TRBV7-2; D gene: -; clone size: few; J gene: TRBJ1-5; CDR3 protein: CASSRGSNQPQHF; CDR3 DNA: TGTGCCAGCAGCCGAGGAAGCAATCAGCCCCAGCATTTT
V gene: TRBV6-6; D gene: TRBD2; clone size: -; J gene: TRBJ2-7; CDR3 protein: CASSRLAATYEQYF; CDR3 DNA: TGTGCCAGCAGCCGCCTAGCGGCTACATACGAGCAGTACTTC
V gene: TRBV29-1; D gene: -; clone size: -; J gene: TRBJ2-2; CDR3 protein: CSVVAAPGELFF; CDR3 DNA: TGCAGCGTTGTGGCAGCTCCCGGGGAGCTGTTTTTT
V gene: TRBV27; D gene: -; clone size: -; J gene: TRBJ1-1; CDR3 protein: CASSPFALITEAFF; CDR3 DNA: TGTGCCAGCAGTCCCTTTGCCCTTATCACTGAAGCTTTCTTT
V gene: TRBV13; D gene: TRBD1; clone size: -; J gene: TRBJ2-7; CDR3 protein: CASSSQGAGLYEQYF; CDR3 DNA: TGTGCCAGCAGCTCCCAGGGGGCCGGGCTCTACGAGCAGTACTTC
V gene: TRBV5-1; D gene: -; clone size: -; J gene: TRBJ2-7; CDR3 protein: CASSLTDREGNEQYF; CDR3 DNA: TGCGCCAGCAGCTTAACCGACAGGGAGGGGAACGAGCAGTACTTC
V gene: TRBV5-1; D gene: -; clone size: few; J gene: TRBJ1-2; CDR3 protein: CASSLGQANYGYTF; CDR3 DNA: TGCGCCAGCAGCTTGGGACAGGCTAACTATGGCTACACCTTC
V gene: TRBV5-1; D gene: TRBD1; clone size: -; J gene: TRBJ2-7; CDR3 protein: CASSLRDRAYEQYF; CDR3 DNA: TGCGCCAGCAGCCTCCGGGACAGGGCTTACGAGCAGTACTTC
V gene: TRBV30; D gene: TRBD1; clone size: few; J gene: TRBJ1-4; CDR3 protein: CAWSTRGLRNEKLFF; CDR3 DNA: TGTGCCTGGAGTACCAGGGGGCTTAGGAATGAAAAACTGTTTTTT
V gene: TRBV9; D gene: -; clone size: -; J gene: TRBJ1-2; CDR3 protein: CASSVGGANYGYTF; CDR3 DNA: TGTGCCAGCAGCGTAGGAGGGGCTAACTATGGCTACACCTTC
V gene: TRBV7-3; D gene: -; clone size: -; J gene: TRBJ1-6; CDR3 protein: CASSLRPWDSPLHF; CDR3 DNA: TGTGCCAGCAGCTTAAGACCATGGGATTCACCCCTCCACTTT
V gene: TRBV27; D gene: -; clone size: few; J gene: TRBJ1-5; CDR3 protein: CASSLSAGRHQPQHF; CDR3 DNA: TGTGCCAGCAGTTTGTCGGCAGGCAGGCATCAGCCCCAGCATTTT
V gene: TRBV27; D gene: TRBD1; clone size: -; J gene: TRBJ2-1; CDR3 protein: CASSPDRGHEQFF; CDR3 DNA: TGTGCCAGCAGTCCCGACAGGGGACATGAGCAGTTCTTC
V gene: TRBV15; D gene: -; clone size: -; J gene: TRBJ2-1; CDR3 protein: CATSHVSLGSEGPNEQFF; CDR3 DNA: TGTGCCACCAGCCACGTCTCCCTGGGTAGCGAGGGACCCAATGAGCAGTTCTTC
V gene: TRBV5-1; D gene: TRBD2; clone size: -; J gene: TRBJ2-2; CDR3 protein: CASSVGTSGVNTGELFF; CDR3 DNA: TGCGCCAGTAGCGTCGGGACTAGCGGGGTGAACACCGGGGAGCTGTTTTTT
V gene: TRBV27; D gene: -; clone size: few; J gene: TRBJ1-1; CDR3 protein: CASSLSRGAEAFF; CDR3 DNA: TGTGCCAGCAGTTTATCGAGGGGGGCTGAAGCTTTCTTT
V gene: TRBV10-2; D gene: -; clone size: -; J gene: TRBJ2-7; CDR3 protein: CASTRAGTLYEQYF; CDR3 DNA: TGCGCCAGCACACGGGCGGGGACCCTCTACGAGCAGTACTTC
V gene: TRBV27; D gene: TRBD1; clone size: -; J gene: TRBJ2-5; CDR3 protein: CASSTRDSSQETQYF; CDR3 DNA: TGTGCCAGCAGTACCCGGGACAGTTCTCAAGAGACCCAGTACTTC
V gene: TRBV4-3; D gene: -; clone size: few; J gene: TRBJ2-1; CDR3 protein: CASSALLVGDEQFF; CDR3 DNA: TGCGCCAGCAGCGCCCTTCTAGTTGGCGATGAGCAGTTCTTC
V gene: TRBV6-5; D gene: -; clone size: -; J gene: TRBJ2-1; CDR3 protein: CASSLDGSSYNEQFF; CDR3 DNA: TGTGCCAGCAGTTTGGACGGGAGCTCCTACAATGAGCAGTTCTTC